This TCR beta chain was recovered during a study of blood T cells in healthy people across ages. For the study at large: About one barcoded beta molecule per two T cells was the capture yield of template switching. Study-level findings and limits: Long-lived donors had more naive CD4+ cells and higher diversity than aged donors.

In regard to this clonotype: Its target is unknown.

Then a second PCR, running about 6 to 12 cycles, was carried out with a sample-barcoded 5' primer and a J-beta primer mix. TCRdb re-derived calls from the 5' RACE reads in MiXCR, one entry per CDR3 protein. The sample has approximately 600,000 distinct CDR3 sequences, 58% seen once. Trimming removed 1 base at V and 1 base at J, with 11 bases between. This CDR3 spans 15 amino acids. Per germline, CDR1 LNHNV and CDR2 YYDKDF (reference sequence). A minimum of 7 million PBMCs was isolated per sample. Sequencing was done on a sample of blood. The chain combines TRBV15 with TRBJ2-7; no definite D call. This receptor was taken from a man aged 55 to 70 in good health. CDR3 residues: CATSRAQLASYEQYF. The CDR3 DNA sequence: TGTGCCACCAGCAGAGCTCAGTTAGCTTCCTACGAGCAGTACTTC.